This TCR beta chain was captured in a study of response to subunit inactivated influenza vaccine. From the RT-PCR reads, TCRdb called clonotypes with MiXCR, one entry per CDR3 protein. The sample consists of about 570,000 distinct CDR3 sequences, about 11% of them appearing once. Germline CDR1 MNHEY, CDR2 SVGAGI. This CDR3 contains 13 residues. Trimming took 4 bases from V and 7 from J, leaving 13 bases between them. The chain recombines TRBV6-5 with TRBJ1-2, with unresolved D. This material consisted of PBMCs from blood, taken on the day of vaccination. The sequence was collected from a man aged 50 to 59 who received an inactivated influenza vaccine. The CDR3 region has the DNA TGTGCCAGCAGTTCTTCTACACGGGGTGGCTACACCTTC. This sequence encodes CASSSSTRGGYTF.